The 5 T cell receptor beta chains below all came from one sample that was sequenced in a study of identical twins. TCRdb fed the 5' RACE reads into MiXCR, producing one record per CDR3 protein. The top ten hold approximately 0.5% of the sample, which has approximately 530,000 distinct CDR3 sequences, more than 20% seen once. These data also formed part of another study, on yellow fever vaccine responses in identical twins.

The sample taken for sequencing was CD4+ T cells sorted from blood. The origin of the receptors is a woman between 18 and 30 years old in good health.

This chain links TRBV19 with TRBJ2-7; no clear D. This CDR3 spans 13 amino acids. CDR1 LNHDA and CDR2 SQIVND come from the germline V gene (reference sequence). Between the trimmed V and J ends, which lost 6 bases and 2 bases, there was a span of 11 bases. CDR3 coding DNA: TGTGCCAGTAGATTAGACTGTGCCTACGAGCAGTACGTC. As protein: CASRLDCAYEQYV.

V gene TRBV9 combines with J gene TRBJ2-3; D gene unclear. CDR3 length: 15 residues. The germline CDR1 and CDR2 sequences are SGDLS and YYNGEE. Trimming stripped 0 bases from V and 5 bases from J, with 13 bases between. The CDR3 nucleotides read TGTGCCAGCAGCGTAGTTGGGTCCTTGGGAGATACGCAGTATTTT. It yields the protein CASSVVGSLGDTQYF.

This clonotype was found a few times. The chain uses TRBV7-8 and TRBJ2-1, with 10 bases fitting TRBD2. With 5 bases clipped from V and 4 bases from J, the junction kept 14 bases outside the gene matches. Germline V CDR1 and CDR2: SGHVS, FQNEAQ. The CDR3 is made up of 18 amino acids. The CDR3 spells CASSPRWLAGVQYNEQFF. In DNA form, the CDR3 reads TGTGCCAGCAGCCCCCGATGGCTAGCGGGGGTACAGTACAATGAGCAGTTCTTC.

The table lists this clonotype with many counts. The chain couples TRBV11-1 to TRBJ2-3, with TRBD2 matching over 13 bases. The V and J ends lost 2 bases and 5 bases, in that order; junction bases with no gene match: 13. This CDR3 has 19 amino acids. The germline V gene encodes CDR1 SGHAT and CDR2 FQDESV (reference sequence). The CDR3 nucleotides are TGTGCCAGCAGCTTATTCCGCCCCGGACTAGCGGGAGTTAAAGATACGCAGTATTTT. It specifies CASSLFRPGLAGVKDTQYF.

The V and J genes are TRBV19 and TRBJ2-1; possibly TRBD1 for D (6 bases). The germline V gene has CDR1 LNHDA and CDR2 SQIVND (reference sequence). The length of the CDR3 is 15 residues. The germline V and J ends were trimmed by 3 bases and 5 bases, with 14 bases remaining between them. CDR3 loop: CASSIDRSQNNEQFF. In nucleotides, the CDR3 is TGTGCCAGTAGTATTGACAGGTCCCAGAACAATGAGCAGTTCTTC.